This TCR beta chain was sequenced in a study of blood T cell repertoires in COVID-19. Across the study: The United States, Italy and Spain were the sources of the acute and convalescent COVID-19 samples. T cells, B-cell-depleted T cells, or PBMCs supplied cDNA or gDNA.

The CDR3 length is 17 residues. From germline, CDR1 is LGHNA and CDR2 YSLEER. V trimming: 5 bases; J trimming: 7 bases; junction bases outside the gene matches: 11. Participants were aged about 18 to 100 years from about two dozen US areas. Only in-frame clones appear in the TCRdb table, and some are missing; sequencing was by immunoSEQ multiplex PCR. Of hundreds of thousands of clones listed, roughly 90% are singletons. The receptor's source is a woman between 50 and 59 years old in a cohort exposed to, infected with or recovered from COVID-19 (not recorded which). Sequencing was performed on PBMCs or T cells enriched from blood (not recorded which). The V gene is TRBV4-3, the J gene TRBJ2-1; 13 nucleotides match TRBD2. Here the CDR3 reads CASSKTSGGATGNEQFF. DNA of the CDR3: TGCGCCAGCAGCAAAACTAGCGGGGGGGCGACGGGGAATGAGCAGTTCTTC.